These 26 T cell receptor beta chains were sequenced from one sample in a study of OX40 agonist ivuxolimab in advanced cancers. Profiled with immunoSEQ multiplex PCR; TCRdb holds only in-frame clones, not every one. This repertoire shows tens of thousands of clones, 80% to 90% found once; its top ten account for about 1.1%. The material sequenced was CD4+ or CD8+ T cells sorted from blood, taken in a trial of the OX40 agonist ivuxolimab. The receptors were gathered from an adult with an advanced solid tumor such as melanoma, head and neck, liver or kidney cancer.

The chain joins TRBV18 to TRBJ1-1; D is possibly TRBD1 (5 bases). CDR3 size: 17 residues. V gave up 5 bases and J gave up 6 bases, with 25 bases separating them. In germline, CDR1 is KGHSH, CDR2 LQKENI. The CDR3: CASSNRAGDTEVPEAFF. In nucleotides, the CDR3 is TGTGCCAGCTCAAACCGGGCGGGGGATACCGAGGTACCTGAAGCTTTCTTT.

The V and J genes are TRBV10-3 and TRBJ2-7, with D maybe TRBD1 (6 bases). The CDR3 is 13 amino acids. V was pared by 5 bases and J by 3 bases, with 11 bases between. Germline V gene data show CDR1 as ENHRY and CDR2 as SYGVKD. The DNA for the CDR3 is TGTGCCATCAGTACCACAGGGAGCTACGAGCAGTACGTC. Translated, it gives CAISTTGSYEQYV.

This rearrangement joins TRBV20-1 to TRBJ1-2; D is unclear. This CDR3 has 11 residues. V was cut by 8 bases and J by 2 bases, with 9 bases left in between. The V gene's germline CDR1 is DFQATT and CDR2 SNEGSKA (reference sequence). In DNA, the CDR3 is TGCAGTTTAGCGGGGAACTATGGCTACACCTTC. It is translated as CSLAGNYGYTF.

The chain joins TRBV7-3 to TRBJ2-2; 7 bases agree with TRBD1. J gave up 2 bases and V 5 bases, and 14 bases lay outside the gene matches. The CDR3 runs to 18 residues. Germline-derived CDR1 and CDR2 are SGHTA and FQGTGA. The CDR3 coding sequence is TGTGCCAGCAGCCCACATCCCCCCGGGACAGCTAACACCGGGGAGCTGTTTTTT. It specifies CASSPHPPGTANTGELFF.

This chain uses TRBV6-1 with TRBJ1-5; tentatively, D is TRBD1 (5 bases). V was clipped by 7 bases and J by 0 bases, with 13 bases between them. Looked up from germline, CDR1 is MNHNS and CDR2 is SASEGT. The CDR3 length is 15 residues. The chain's CDR3 is CASNRGTDSNQPQHF. CDR3 nucleotide sequence: TGTGCCAGCAACCGTGGGACGGATAGCAATCAGCCCCAGCATTTT.

The chain couples TRBV7-9 to TRBJ1-1, with TRBD1 as a possible D gene (6 bases). The CDR3 runs to 16 residues. Trimming took off 5 bases at V and 3 bases at J, with 19 bases between the two ends. CDR1 and CDR2 from the germline V gene are SEHNR and FQNEAQ (reference sequence). The CDR3 nucleotides are TGTGCCAGCAGCATCAACAGGGTCGGTCCGGACACTGAAGCTTTCTTT. It specifies CASSINRVGPDTEAFF.

CDR3 loop: CASSLGSGGARETQYF. The CDR3 DNA sequence: TGTGCCAGCAGCTTAGGAAGCGGGGGGGCCCGGGAGACCCAGTACTTC. This sequence joins TRBV11-1 and TRBJ2-5; 10 bases agree with TRBD2. The ends lost 1 base at V and 5 bases at J; junction bases unmatched: 7. Germline CDR1 reads SGHAT; CDR2 reads FQDESV (reference sequence). The CDR3 spans 16 residues.

A word on this clone: At one end the junction does not follow the germline gene, possibly because of a read error. The V gene is TRBV6-5, the J gene TRBJ1-2, with 7 bases matching TRBD1. CDR1 and CDR2 (germline): MNHEY, SVGAGI. The CDR3 spans 11 residues. Written as DNA, the CDR3 is TGTGCCAGCAAACACACAGGGGAGACCTTCTTC. Its protein product is CASKHTGETFF.

This chain uses TRBV12-5 with TRBJ2-3; 8 nucleotides agree with TRBD2. The J segment lost 1 base and the V segment lost 5 bases, leaving 8 bases of the junction unmatched. Germline CDR1 is LGHNT and CDR2 is FRNRAP. The CDR3 is made up of 16 amino acids. The CDR3 is CASGPPGGGRTDTQYF. CDR3 in DNA: TGTGCTAGTGGTCCCCCGGGGGGGGGCCGCACAGATACGCAGTATTTT.

The V call is TRBV4-3, the J call TRBJ1-2; no reliable D call. The CDR3 is 14 residues long. Germline lookup yields CDR1 LGHNA and CDR2 YSLEER. The V and J ends lost 4 bases and 6 bases respectively, with 15 bases between them. Written as DNA, the CDR3 is TGCGCCAGCAGCCCCGGGGAGGGAAGTGATGGCTACACCTTC. Encoded protein: CASSPGEGSDGYTF.

The genes are TRBV7-3 and TRBJ1-1; D unclear. Germline V lookup: CDR1 SGHTA, CDR2 FQGTGA. The CDR3 totals 14 residues. V lost 5 bases and J lost 2, with 12 bases in between. CDR3 nucleotides: TGTGCCAGCAGCCCCGGTTGGGGTAACACTGAAGCTTTCTTT. Its translation is CASSPGWGNTEAFF.

This chain uses TRBV28 with TRBJ1-3; TRBD1 aligns across 7 bases. This CDR3 comprises 16 residues. V was pared by 8 bases and J by 7 bases, with 17 bases of the junction left unmatched. From germline, CDR1 is MDHEN and CDR2 SYDVKM. The chain's CDR3 is CASVTSPQGIGNTIYF. CDR3 bases: TGTGCCAGCGTAACCTCTCCACAGGGGATTGGGAACACCATATATTTT.

The chain couples TRBV5-4 to TRBJ2-6, with 8 positions matching TRBD1. Germline V lookup: CDR1 SGHNT, CDR2 YYREEE (reference sequence). The CDR3 is 17 residues long. Trimming removed 4 bases from V and 0 bases from J; junction bases left unmatched: 6. The CDR3 DNA sequence: TGTGCCAGCAGCAGCCGGGACAGGAGCTCTGGGGCCAACGTCCTGACTTTC. It specifies CASSSRDRSSGANVLTF.

This sequence joins TRBV27 and TRBJ1-3, with D maybe TRBD1 (5 bases). The germline gives CDR1 MNHEY, CDR2 SMNVEV (reference sequence). V was pared by 2 bases and J by 4 bases, with 12 bases between. This CDR3 spans 15 amino acids. Here the CDR3 reads CASSLMGRGGNTIYF. In DNA, the CDR3 is TGTGCCAGCAGTTTAATGGGTAGGGGAGGAAACACCATATATTTT.

The chain has TRBV27 and TRBJ1-5; D not resolved. The CDR3 spans 20 residues. Germline V CDR1 and CDR2: MNHEY, SMNVEV (reference sequence). With 6 bases removed from V and 1 base from J, the gap between germline ends came to 28 bases. CDR3 coding DNA: TGTGCCAGCAGGGCCAACCGGGGTGGCCGGGCGGGTGTCAGCAATCAGCCCCAGCATTTT. Translation gives CASRANRGGRAGVSNQPQHF.

This clone has just one count. The chain employs TRBV7-2 and TRBJ2-1; weak D call: TRBD1 (6 bases). This CDR3 comprises 16 residues. The V end was cut by 5 bases, the J end by 2 bases, with 16 bases between. The germline gives CDR1 SGHTA, CDR2 FQGNSA. The CDR3 coding sequence is TGTGCCAGCAGCCCCGTGGGCAGGGGAGCCTACAATGAGCAGTTCTTC. It codes for CASSPVGRGAYNEQFF.

V is TRBV6-6 and J is TRBJ2-7, with D unclear. V was pared by 3 bases and J by 0 bases, with 12 bases between. The CDR3 loop spans 15 amino acids. CDR1 is MNHNY, CDR2 SVGAGI, per germline (reference sequence). The CDR3 bases are TGTGCCAGCAGTTATAGGCAGGCGAGCTCCTACGAGCAGTACGTC. Encoded protein: CASSYRQASSYEQYV.

The gene calls are TRBV30 and TRBJ2-7; D is undetermined. Germline lookup yields CDR1 GTSNPN and CDR2 SVGIG (reference sequence). Trimming left V 3 bases short and J 5 bases short, with 14 bases between. CDR3 length: 13 residues. CDR3 bases: TGTGCCTGGAGGGGCGACAACCGGGACGAGCAGTACTTC. Amino acids: CAWRGDNRDEQYF.

The CDR3 nucleotides are TGTGCCAGCTTTCCGGGACAGGGGCCCACCGGGGAGCTGTTTTTT. It encodes CASFPGQGPTGELFF. The V and J genes are TRBV18 and TRBJ2-2; 10 nucleotides match TRBD1. CDR1 and CDR2 (germline): KGHSH, LQKENI. This CDR3 is 15 amino acids long. V lost 7 bases and J lost 4; bases outside the gene matches: 6. Full variable domain (remainder filled in from reference TRBV18 and TRBJ2-2): NAGVMQNPRHLVRRRGQEARLRCSPMKGHSHVYWYRQLPEEGLKFMVYLQKENIIDESGMPKERFSAEFPKEGPSILRIQQVVRGDSAAYFCASFPGQGPTGELFFGEGSRLTVL.

J is TRBJ2-7 and V is TRBV28, with TRBD1 identical over 11 bases. V was pared by 2 bases and J by 7 bases, with 7 bases of the junction left unmatched. The CDR3 has 15 residues. Per the germline V gene, CDR1 is MDHEN and CDR2 is SYDVKM. The chain's CDR3 is CASSLRDRGIKEQYF. DNA of the CDR3: TGTGCCAGCAGTTTACGGGACAGGGGGATTAAAGAGCAGTACTTC.

The rearrangement uses TRBV7-3 and TRBJ2-1, with a weak D call TRBD2 (5 bases). This CDR3 has 15 residues. V lost 5 bases to trimming and J lost 2 bases, with 13 bases between them. The germline CDR1 and CDR2 sequences are SGHTA and FQGTGA. The CDR3 coding sequence is TGTGCCAGCAGCCCATTAGCGACTACCTACAATGAGCAGTTCTTC. Translated: CASSPLATTYNEQFF.

A few counts support this clone. The chain uses TRBV9 and TRBJ2-3; 8 nucleotides match TRBD2. The CDR3 runs to 15 residues. The germline gives CDR1 SGDLS, CDR2 YYNGEE. After removal of 0 bases from V and 5 bases from J, the junction contained 5 bases not matched to a gene. The CDR3 reads CASSVAGGQVDTQYF. The CDR3 DNA sequence: TGTGCCAGCAGCGTAGCGGGGGGGCAGGTAGATACGCAGTATTTT.

The J gene is TRBJ1-2, the V gene TRBV19; 9 nucleotides align to TRBD1. Germline V gene sequence: CDR1 LNHDA, CDR2 SQIVND (reference sequence). The CDR3 has 15 residues. V gave up 6 bases and J gave up 4 bases; unmatched junction bases: 9. The DNA for the CDR3 is TGTGCCAGTAGGGACAGGGGCTCTAATGGCTATGGCTACACCTTC. Its translation is CASRDRGSNGYGYTF.

The CDR3 sequence is CASSIDSLEQYF. For the CDR3, the DNA is TGTGCCAGCAGCATAGACAGTTTAGAGCAGTACTTC. The chain uses TRBV7-2 and TRBJ2-7; possible D gene TRBD1, 5 bases. Germline values: CDR1 SGHTA, CDR2 FQGNSA. The V gene lost 5 bases and the J gene lost 7 bases, with 12 bases spanning the gap. This CDR3 has 12 residues.

This chain connects TRBV5-8 to TRBJ1-3; TRBD1 is a possible D gene (5 bases). CDR1 and CDR2 (germline): SGHTS, YDEGEE. The V end was cut by 4 bases, the J end by 7 bases, with 18 bases between. The CDR3 consists of 15 residues. CDR3 sequence (DNA): TGTGCCAGCAGCCAAGATTTGGGGGGTGGGAACACCATATATTTT. Translation: CASSQDLGGGNTIYF.

The chain recombines TRBV5-1 with TRBJ1-1, with 9 bases that match TRBD1. The CDR3 sequence is 15 residues long. Germline V lookup: CDR1 SGHRS, CDR2 YFSETQ. V shed 4 bases and J 4 bases; nucleotides not matched to a gene: 8. The CDR3 region has the DNA TGCGCCAGCAGCGTAGGGGACAGGGTTTTCACTGAAGCTTTCTTT. This gives the protein CASSVGDRVFTEAFF.